The source of this T cell receptor (beta chain) is a study of T cell responses to AZD1222 COVID-19 vaccine (dated by TCRdb to about 2021). About the full investigation: A total of around 240 trial participants underwent TCR sequencing, of whom roughly 210 had received two doses of AZD1222 and around 25 had received two doses of the MenACWY control vaccine. Enrollment into the trials was organized by age into subgroups of 18-55, 56-69 and 70-plus years, and those subgroups contained around 150, 28 and 57 TCR-sequenced participants, respectively.

Of note for this clone: Its antigen is currently not known. The sample holds no much larger clone one base away, and base qualities are not on file.

Summary of the overall study and its limitations: Spike-specific TCR breadth and depth rose significantly after two AZD1222 doses compared with day 0 and with MenACWY recipients. Reportedly, almost half of the unique spike-specific TCRs recognized epitopes lying outside the regions that are mutated in the B.1.351 and B.1.1.7 variants. The vaccine-associated CD4 TCRs covered the entire spike protein, and the dominant responses fell in regions 160-218 and 743-854. In the small 56-69-year group, the increase in depth fell short of significance, most likely because of low power. No day 14 peak-response samples were available, so repertoires were characterized only after the peak T cell response. Conclusions about previously exposed vaccinees are limited because only 6 or 7 AZD1222 recipients were SARS-CoV-2 seropositive at baseline. Participants were mostly white British and included more females than males, and it was suggested by the authors that clonal diversity may have been underestimated.

What this sample's time point label stands for: about 28 days (+/-7) after the second vaccine dose. AZD1222 recipients given second doses at about 4 weeks or at about 12 weeks were pooled, since spike-specific TCR depth and breadth were not found to differ between the two schedules. Samples from vaccinated people were obtained from the UK trials COV001 and COV002, which included a single-blind randomized controlled phase 2/3 trial of AZD1222 (ChAdOx1 nCoV-19) in healthy adults. For TCRbeta chain sequencing, PBMC samples from trial participants were taken at day 0 and at day 28 after the second dose. From the cysteine through the phenylalanine, the CDR3 covers 12 amino acids. Only the CDR3 DNA is retained, 36 bases long and in frame from the first base. V and J are truncated by 2 bases and 9 bases respectively, leaving an intervening sequence of 10 bases. The germline V gene (reference sequence) provides CDR1 SEHNR and CDR2 FQNEAQ.

The CDR3 regions of human TCRbeta chains were analyzed by immunosequencing. Regarding the original processing steps: TCRs in the repertoires were compared against a reference library of SARS-CoV-2-specific TCRs that had been generated with the MIRA antigen-specificity platform. Breadth meant the fraction of unique TCRs that were SARS-CoV-2-associated, whereas depth meant the fraction of total T cells that were SARS-CoV-2-associated. Using the MIRA data, each spike-specific TCR was assigned both to the spike region to which the TCR was reactive and to a CD4 or CD8 class. Log10-transformed breadth and depth values were compared by one-way ANOVA with Sidak's multiple comparisons tests. This immuneACCESS table, as held by TCRdb, lists in-frame sequences with V and J called but not all clones. Of the missing ones, under half trace to an unresolved V gene in checked studies; the others have no known cause. Clone size and the V and J calls come from that table; the DNA yielded D and trimming. This sample is represented by 70,000 or so clones; roughly 85% of them were singletons. 20% to 25% of the sample goes to the ten largest clones.

The sequence links TRBV7-9 to TRBJ2-5; the D gene lacks a confident call. The specimen was peripheral blood, collected 28 days after the second AZD1222 dose. The receptor was derived from an adult who received the AZD1222 COVID-19 vaccine. CDR3 region: CASSLPGNPQYF. The nucleotide sequence is TGTGCCAGCAGCTTACCGGGCAACCCCCAGTACTTC.